The next 21 T cell receptor beta chains were all read from a single sample in a study of blood T cell repertoires in COVID-19. The method was immunoSEQ multiplex PCR; TCRdb's version includes in-frame clones alone and lacks a portion of them. The table includes almost 55,000 clones, around nine tenths detected once. Sequencing was performed on peripheral blood. The origin of the receptors is a man aged 45 to 65 with active COVID-19.

The chain joins TRBV5-1 to TRBJ2-1; 12 bases line up with TRBD2. Germline trimming cut 4 bases from V and 8 bases from J; bases unmatched to any gene: 13. This CDR3 region has 17 residues. CDR1 SGHRS and CDR2 YFSETQ come from the germline V gene. The CDR3 here is CASSGSLAGGPSDEQFF. The DNA for the CDR3 is TGCGCCAGCAGCGGAAGTCTAGCGGGAGGGCCATCGGATGAGCAGTTCTTC.

This clone was seen a handful of times. The chain uses TRBV2 and TRBJ2-2, with 11 bases identical to TRBD2. V was pared by 4 bases and J by 7 bases, with 2 bases of the junction left unmatched. The CDR3 is 14 residues long. From germline, CDR1 is SNHLY and CDR2 FYNNEI. The CDR3 coding sequence is TGTGCCAGCAGTGGACTAGCGGGGTACGGGGAGCTGTTTTTT. Protein sequence: CASSGLAGYGELFF.

CDR3 nucleotides: TGTGCCAGCAGCTTAGGGCGGGGGGGGACCGACTATGGCTACACCTTC. Translated, it gives CASSLGRGGTDYGYTF. This chain links TRBV7-8 with TRBJ1-2; D is possibly TRBD1 (5 bases). CDR3 length equals 16 residues. Trimming cost V 1 base and J 3 bases, with 15 bases left between them. Per germline, CDR1 SGHVS and CDR2 FQNEAQ.

The chain recombines TRBV20-1 with TRBJ2-3, with D possibly being TRBD1 (7 bases). V was trimmed by 6 bases and J by 8 bases, leaving 12 bases between them. This CDR3 spans 11 amino acids. Germline loops: CDR1 DFQATT, CDR2 SNEGSKA (reference sequence). The CDR3 region is CSANQGGTQYF. The CDR3 region has the DNA TGCAGTGCAAACCAGGGGGGTACGCAGTATTTT.

This chain connects TRBV30 to TRBJ1-2; no firm D call. The germline gives CDR1 GTSNPN, CDR2 SVGIG (reference sequence). V was clipped by 5 bases and J by 8 bases, with 18 bases between them. This CDR3 is 13 amino acids long. The CDR3 loop reads CAWAGFGRGGYTF. The CDR3 DNA reads TGTGCCTGGGCCGGGTTCGGCCGCGGGGGCTACACCTTC.

The sample holds one count of this clone. The chain is built from TRBV5-1 and TRBJ2-7, with D possibly TRBD2 on 5 matching bases. Trimming left V 7 bases short and J 0 bases short, with 20 bases between. The CDR3 is made up of 16 amino acids. Germline V gene lookup returns CDR1 SGHRS and CDR2 YFSETQ. As DNA, the CDR3 is TGCGCCAGCTCATTGTCCGGGAACCTCATCTCCTACGAGCAGTACTTC. Translated, it gives CASSLSGNLISYEQYF.

The V and J genes are TRBV4-2 and TRBJ1-2, with a weak D call TRBD1 (6 bases). V shed 5 bases and J shed 4 bases, with 17 bases lying between them. Germline CDR1 reads LGHNA; CDR2 reads YNFKEQ. CDR3 size: 15 residues. The CDR3 DNA sequence: TGTGCCAGCAGCATACAGCGGGGGCTTGGCTATGGCTACACCTTC. It yields the protein CASSIQRGLGYGYTF.

The genes are TRBV30 and TRBJ1-1; TRBD1 aligns across 8 bases. With V trimmed by 7 bases and J by 3 bases, 13 bases remained unmatched. The CDR3 extends over 15 amino acids. Per germline, CDR1 GTSNPN and CDR2 SVGIG (reference sequence). The CDR3 loop reads CALMGMQGADTEAFF. In nucleotides, the CDR3 is TGTGCCTTAATGGGAATGCAGGGGGCAGACACTGAAGCTTTCTTT.

This chain joins TRBV5-1 and TRBJ1-1, with D maybe TRBD1 (6 bases). Per germline, CDR1 SGHRS and CDR2 YFSETQ. This CDR3 is built from 13 residues. With 4 bases removed from V and 6 bases from J, the gap between germline ends came to 13 bases. The CDR3 sequence is CASSLTGTPEAFF. CDR3 in DNA: TGCGCCAGCAGCCTTACAGGGACGCCTGAAGCTTTCTTT.

V and J are TRBV11-3 and TRBJ2-5; the D is unclear. Germline V CDR1 and CDR2: SGHNT, YENEEA. V dropped 5 bases and J dropped 3 bases, with 13 bases sitting between them. This CDR3 contains 14 residues. CDR3 sequence: CASSQGGGEETQYF. In DNA, the CDR3 is TGTGCCAGCAGCCAAGGTGGCGGAGAAGAGACCCAGTACTTC.

The V gene is TRBV27, the J gene TRBJ2-1, with 7 bases fitting TRBD1. This CDR3 spans 14 amino acids. Trimming took 1 base from V and 8 from J; bases not matched to a gene: 5. CDR1 is MNHEY and CDR2 is SMNVEV in the germline V gene (reference sequence). Written as DNA, the CDR3 is TGTGCCAGCAGTTTATTAGACAGGGTGCATGAGCAGTTCTTC. Translation: CASSLLDRVHEQFF.

The rearrangement links TRBV9 to TRBJ2-1, with TRBD1 as a possible D gene (6 bases). Germline CDR1 SGDLS, CDR2 YYNGEE. The CDR3 is 15 residues long. Between the trimmed V and J ends, which lost 0 bases and 4 bases, there was a span of 11 bases. In DNA form, the CDR3 reads TGTGCCAGCAGCGTAGACGGGACAATGTACAATGAGCAGTTCTTC. Its translation is CASSVDGTMYNEQFF.

This clone was picked up a small number of times. The genes are TRBV6-2 or TRBV6-3 and TRBJ2-7; D is unclear. CDR3 length: 14 amino acids. Germline CDR1 and CDR2: MNHEY and SVGEGT. Between the trimmed V and J ends, which lost 6 bases and 0 bases, there was a span of 12 bases. CDR3 residues: CASSDPGRSYEQYF. The CDR3 DNA sequence: TGTGCCAGCAGCGACCCAGGCCGCTCCTACGAGCAGTACTTC.

The V call is TRBV7-2, the J call TRBJ1-5, with 9 bases that match TRBD1. Germline CDR1 SGHTA, CDR2 FQGNSA. The CDR3 is 16 residues long. V gave up 4 bases and J gave up 2 bases; unmatched junction bases: 6. The CDR3 reads CASSYETGGRNQPQHF. The CDR3 DNA reads as TGTGCCAGCAGCTACGAGACAGGGGGGCGCAATCAGCCCCAGCATTTT.

The chain joins TRBV30 to TRBJ1-1; D gene unclear. V shed 5 bases and J shed 2 bases, with 18 bases lying between them. Germline V gene lookup returns CDR1 GTSNPN and CDR2 SVGIG (reference sequence). The CDR3 spans 15 residues. CDR3 region: CAWARITGENTEAFF. In DNA form, the CDR3 reads TGTGCCTGGGCCCGAATTACGGGAGAAAACACTGAAGCTTTCTTT.

The chain employs TRBV28 and TRBJ2-7, with D perhaps matching TRBD2 (5 bases). V lost 8 bases and J lost 3, with 14 bases in between. CDR3 length: 13 amino acids. Germline values: CDR1 MDHEN, CDR2 SYDVKM. The CDR3 DNA follows: TGTGCCAGCTGGACCCTCGCGGGCTACGAGCAGTACTTC. Protein product: CASWTLAGYEQYF. Drawing the rest from reference TRBV28 and TRBJ2-7, the complete variable domain is DVKVTQSSRYLVKRTGEKVFLECVQDMDHENMFWYRQDPGLGLRLIYFSYDVKMKEKGDIPEGYSVSREKKERFSLILESASTNQTSMYLCASWTLAGYEQYFGPGTRLTVT.

The J gene is TRBJ2-3, the V gene TRBV9, with 11 bases matching TRBD2. Per germline, CDR1 SGDLS and CDR2 YYNGEE. The trim removed 4 bases at V and 0 bases at J, leaving 19 bases unmatched. The CDR3 has 21 amino acids. The CDR3 region is CASSPTVGGSGRALSTDTQYF. In DNA, the CDR3 is TGTGCCAGCAGCCCCACGGTTGGTGGTAGCGGGAGGGCACTAAGCACAGATACGCAGTATTTT. The full variable domain, rest sourced from reference TRBV9 and TRBJ2-3, is DSGVTQTPKHLITATGQRVTLRCSPRSGDLSVYWYQQSLDQGLQFLIQYYNGEERAKGNILERFSAQQFPDLHSELNLSSLELGDSALYFCASSPTVGGSGRALSTDTQYFGPGTRLTVL.

This sequence joins TRBV4-1 and TRBJ2-7, with no clear D. The length of the CDR3 is 14 residues. V was cut by 3 bases and J by 0 bases, with 9 bases left in between. The germline gives CDR1 MGHRA, CDR2 YSYEKL. In nucleotides, the CDR3 is TGCGCCAGCAGCCAGCTCAGAAGCTCCTACGAGCAGTACTTC. Translated: CASSQLRSSYEQYF.

CDR3 sequence (DNA): TGTGCCTGGAGTGTAGGGGGAAGCTCTGGAAACACCATATATTTT. It encodes CAWSVGGSSGNTIYF. This chain uses TRBV30 with TRBJ1-3, with D perhaps matching TRBD1 (6 bases). Germline CDR1 and CDR2: GTSNPN and SVGIG (reference sequence). The CDR3 length is 15 residues. V gave up 0 bases and J gave up 0 bases, with 9 bases separating them.

The chain links TRBV19 to TRBJ2-5; 16 bases agree with TRBD2. V lost 6 bases, J lost 5 bases, and 3 bases stayed unmatched. Germline V gene data show CDR1 as LNHDA and CDR2 as SQIVND (reference sequence). The CDR3 runs 15 residues. The CDR3 here is CASRGLAGGEETQYF. Written as DNA, the CDR3 is TGTGCCAGTAGGGGACTAGCGGGGGGGGAGGAGACCCAGTACTTC.

The rearrangement uses TRBV6-6 and TRBJ1-2; TRBD1 aligns across 11 bases. Germline V CDR1 and CDR2: MNHNY, SVGAGI (reference sequence). The CDR3 sequence is 15 residues long. Trimming removed 4 bases from V and 3 bases from J; junction bases left unmatched: 4. DNA for the CDR3: TGTGCCAGCAGTTGGACAGGGGGCGCGGACTATGGCTACACCTTC. Protein sequence: CASSWTGGADYGYTF.